The clone carrying this T cell receptor (beta chain) was counted many times. Time point given: longitudinal time-point 3. Libraries used 2 million unsorted PBMCs kept frozen in RNAlater. The CDR3 is made up of 15 amino acids. The ends were cut back, 3 bases at V and 7 bases at J, with 20 bases in the middle. From germline, CDR1 is DFQATT and CDR2 SNEGSKA (reference sequence). As for the cDNA, it was generated by 5'RACE with 10-nucleotide random UMIs. Each CDR3 protein gets one entry after TCRdb re-called the 5' RACE reads with MiXCR. This sample carries about 45,000 distinct CDR3 sequences, about 14% of them seen once, and the ten largest clones take more than 9.5%. This sample was taken from a study of neurological immune-mediated disorders.

The chain recombines TRBV20-1 with TRBJ2-3, with a possible D match to TRBD1 (6 bases). The sequenced sample was PBMCs. The TCR originated in a man younger than 40 in good health. The CDR3 nucleotides are TGCAGTGCTAGTCGAGGACAGCGCCGGGTAAATACGCAGTATTTT. Encoded protein: CSASRGQRRVNTQYF.